There are many counts of the clone carrying this T cell receptor (beta chain). What it recognizes is unknown. These data belong to a study of T cells after yellow fever vaccination. Findings and limits, study-wide: From the bulk population, abundant clonotypes could contaminate and appear within FACS-sorted repertoires. Although most clonotypes did not, a small share appeared in both CD4 and CD8 compartments.

5'RACE template switching produced TCR cDNA carrying a universal primer site and UMIs. One entry per CDR3 protein, called by TCRdb with MiXCR from the 5' RACE reads. The table records tens of thousands of distinct CDR3 sequences, approximately 6.1% of them present only once. Sequencing was performed on CD8+ T cells sorted from PBMCs, taken roughly 46 days after the first yellow fever vaccination. This receptor was obtained from a man aged 18 to 30 who received the YFV17D yellow fever vaccine.

CDR3 region: CASSQEGTEETQYF. The DNA of the CDR3 is TGTGCCAGCAGCCAAGAGGGGACAGAAGAGACCCAGTACTTC. The chain has TRBV4-2 and TRBJ2-5; TRBD1 matches at 7 bases. J gave up 3 bases and V 0 bases, and 1 base lay outside the gene matches. CDR1 and CDR2 from the germline V gene are LGHNA and YNFKEQ. This CDR3 has 14 amino acids.